The next 19 T cell receptor beta chains were all read from a single sample in a study of blood T cell repertoires in COVID-19. Libraries were prepared by immunoSEQ multiplex PCR; TCRdb keeps only in-frame clonotypes and omits some of them. Found here are roughly 250,000 clones, roughly 82% of them singletons; the top ten hold 4.9%. Sequences were obtained from peripheral blood. The source is a woman older than 75 with active or convalescent COVID-19.

The chain couples TRBV19 to TRBJ1-6; TRBD1 agrees at 9 bases. V lost 5 bases and J lost 8; bases outside the gene matches: 4. Looked up from germline, CDR1 is LNHDA and CDR2 is SQIVND (reference sequence). The CDR3 is made up of 14 amino acids. This CDR3 is CASSYRGRDSPLHF. The CDR3 DNA sequence: TGTGCCAGTAGTTACAGGGGGCGCGATTCACCCCTCCACTTT.

The V call is TRBV4-1, the J call TRBJ2-3, with a weak D call TRBD2 (5 bases). Trimming pared 1 base from V and 4 bases from J, leaving 9 bases between. The CDR3 sequence is 14 residues long. Looked up from germline, CDR1 is MGHRA and CDR2 is YSYEKL. The DNA of the CDR3 is TGCGCCAGCAGCCAAGTCATACTAGCAGATACGCAGTATTTT. Amino acid sequence: CASSQVILADTQYF.

The chain recombines TRBV30 with TRBJ2-3; D not certain. Germline V CDR1 and CDR2: GTSNPN, SVGIG (reference sequence). The CDR3 is 11 amino acids. V lost 2 bases and J 4 bases, leaving 4 bases between the germline ends. The CDR3: CAWSRADTQYF. DNA for the CDR3: TGTGCCTGGAGTCGGGCAGATACGCAGTATTTT.

V is TRBV29-1 and J is TRBJ1-4, with 9 nucleotides matching TRBD1. Per the germline V gene, CDR1 is SQVTM and CDR2 is ANQGSEA. Unmatched junction bases numbered 8, after V lost 5 bases and J lost 7 bases. The CDR3 has 14 amino acids. Written as DNA, the CDR3 is TGCAGCGTTTACGTACAGGGGGCGGGTGAAAAACTGTTTTTT. Protein product: CSVYVQGAGEKLFF.

The chain carries TRBV5-6 and TRBJ2-1; 10 nucleotides agree with TRBD1. CDR1 is SGHDT and CDR2 is YYEEEE in the germline V gene. CDR3 length equals 19 residues. V was clipped by 4 bases and J by 4 bases; unmatched bases: 17. The CDR3 here is CASSPTVPGQGTGYNEQFF. CDR3 DNA sequence: TGTGCCAGCAGCCCAACGGTCCCGGGACAGGGGACAGGTTACAATGAGCAGTTCTTC.

V is TRBV14 and J is TRBJ1-4; 7 nucleotides match TRBD1. The germline CDR1 and CDR2 sequences are SGHDN and FVKESK. V shed 1 base, J shed 8 bases, and the junction held 10 bases outside the gene matches. The CDR3 length is 16 residues. CDR3 DNA sequence: TGTGCCAGCAGCCAAGGATTCGGACAGGTGACAGAAAAACTGTTTTTT. This codes for CASSQGFGQVTEKLFF.

This clone was seen a single time. The chain uses TRBV5-4 and TRBJ2-7, with 8 bases fitting TRBD1. V lost 4 bases, J lost 0 bases, and 3 bases stayed unmatched. This CDR3 contains 14 residues. CDR1 SGHNT and CDR2 YYREEE come from the germline V gene (reference sequence). For the CDR3, the DNA is TGTGCCAGCAGCCGACAGGGGTCCTCCTACGAGCAGTACTTC. It codes for CASSRQGSSYEQYF.

This rearrangement joins TRBV4-2 to TRBJ2-7; tentatively, D is TRBD2 (6 bases). Trimming left V 5 bases short and J 1 base short, with 12 bases between. CDR1 is LGHNA and CDR2 is YNFKEQ in the germline V gene. The CDR3 length is 14 residues. CDR3 loop: CASSTGLASYEQYF. CDR3 bases: TGTGCCAGCAGCACGGGGCTAGCGTCCTACGAGCAGTACTTC.

The CDR3 sequence is CASSTTGGSLEKLFF. As DNA, the CDR3 is TGTGCCAGTAGTACCACAGGGGGCAGCTTAGAAAAACTGTTTTTT. This chain links TRBV19 with TRBJ1-4; 9 bases agree with TRBD1. Germline lookup yields CDR1 LNHDA and CDR2 SQIVND (reference sequence). V lost 4 bases and J lost 8; bases outside the gene matches: 8. The CDR3 has 15 amino acids.

This clone was found once. This chain links TRBV9 with TRBJ2-1, with D hard to call. CDR1 is SGDLS and CDR2 is YYNGEE in the germline V gene. With 0 bases removed from V and 4 bases from J, the gap between germline ends came to 11 bases. The CDR3 runs to 15 residues. The chain's CDR3 is CASSVDRQEYNEQFF. CDR3 in DNA: TGTGCCAGCAGCGTAGATAGACAAGAGTACAATGAGCAGTTCTTC.

V gene TRBV18 combines with J gene TRBJ1-1; a weak D match, TRBD1 (6 bases). The germline CDR1 and CDR2 sequences are KGHSH and LQKENI. The CDR3 length is 14 residues. V was trimmed by 8 bases and J by 5 bases, leaving 18 bases between them. CDR3: CASRDTRKGTEAFF. Written as DNA, the CDR3 is TGTGCCAGCCGGGACACCCGAAAGGGGACTGAAGCTTTCTTT.

The V call is TRBV15, the J call TRBJ1-4; D gene ambiguous. This CDR3 comprises 18 residues. Germline CDR1 is LNHNV and CDR2 is YYDKDF (reference sequence). V was trimmed by 0 bases and J by 7 bases, leaving 21 bases between them. For the CDR3, the DNA is TGTGCCACCAGCAGAGATCTTGGCGCGGGTCGGTCCGGTGAAAAACTGTTTTTT. Translation gives CATSRDLGAGRSGEKLFF.

The gene calls are TRBV7-9 and TRBJ2-2, with unresolved D. Trimming pared 7 bases from V and 4 bases from J, leaving 4 bases between. Germline V gene data show CDR1 as SEHNR and CDR2 as FQNEAQ (reference sequence). This CDR3 is 11 amino acids long. The CDR3 nucleotides are TGTGCCAGCACCCTCACCGGGGAGCTGTTTTTT. Its translation is CASTLTGELFF.

This clone was observed once. The chain links TRBV5-1 to TRBJ2-5, with TRBD1 identical over 7 bases. Trimming cost V 5 bases and J 3 bases; bases outside gene matches: 7. Germline V gene sequence: CDR1 SGHRS, CDR2 YFSETQ. The CDR3 contains 14 residues. The CDR3 region is CASRYATGEETQYF. The DNA for the CDR3 is TGCGCCAGCAGATATGCCACAGGGGAAGAGACCCAGTACTTC.

The gene calls are TRBV28 and TRBJ1-5; no clear D gene. The V end lost 10 bases, the J end lost 5 bases, and 24 bases lay between the germline ends. The CDR3 is made up of 16 amino acids. From germline, CDR1 is MDHEN and CDR2 SYDVKM. The CDR3 DNA reads TGTGCCACCACCCCCCCGGGGTTGGTTCCTTATCAGCCCCAGCATTTT. Encoded protein: CATTPPGLVPYQPQHF.

The chain couples TRBV30 to TRBJ1-2; 8 nucleotides match TRBD1. The V segment lost 4 bases and the J segment 1 base; nucleotides outside the gene matches: 5. The length of the CDR3 is 14 residues. CDR1 GTSNPN and CDR2 SVGIG come from the germline V gene (reference sequence). The CDR3 DNA reads TGTGCCTGGAATCAGGGACAGGTTAACTATGGCTACACCTTC. Translating it yields CAWNQGQVNYGYTF.

This clone was detected only once. The chain combines TRBV7-9 with TRBJ2-7; 9 bases fit TRBD1. Trimming cost V 4 bases and J 12 bases; bases outside gene matches: 13. Germline CDR1 and CDR2: SEHNR and FQNEAQ (reference sequence). There are 14 residues in the CDR3. CDR3 in DNA: TGTGCCAGCAGCTCAGAGGGGACAGGGTTCCTTTCGTACTTC. It yields the protein CASSSEGTGFLSYF. Variable domain in full (rest from reference TRBV7-9 and TRBJ2-7): DTGVSQNPRHKITKRGQNVTFRCDPISEHNRLYWYRQTLGQGPEFLTYFQNEAQLEKSRLLSDRFSAERPKGSFSTLEIQRTEQGDSAMYLCASSSEGTGFLSYFGPGTRLTVT.

The gene calls are TRBV5-5 and TRBJ2-5, with D tentatively TRBD2 (5 bases). Trimming removed 4 bases from V and 1 base from J, with 14 bases in between. This CDR3 is 15 amino acids long. Germline V gene sequence: CDR1 SGHKS, CDR2 YYEKEE (reference sequence). CDR3 in amino acids: CASSLLGGPQETQYF. The CDR3 bases are TGTGCCAGCAGCCTACTGGGCGGGCCCCAAGAGACCCAGTACTTC.

The rearrangement links TRBV18 to TRBJ1-4; 8 nucleotides align to TRBD1. The trim removed 1 base at V and 5 bases at J, leaving 3 bases unmatched. The CDR3 is 15 amino acids. Germline V gene data show CDR1 as KGHSH and CDR2 as LQKENI. CDR3 sequence (DNA): TGTGCCAGCTCACCACGGACAGGGAGGAATGAAAAACTGTTTTTT. Protein: CASSPRTGRNEKLFF.